Detailed here is one TCR beta chain. The data stem from a study of blood T cell repertoires in COVID-19. Across the study: Samples of COVID-19 (acute and convalescent) were obtained from the United States, Italy and Spain. T cells, B-cell-depleted T cells, or PBMCs provided the cDNA or gDNA that served as material.

Per the original methods: Estimation of nucleated cell counts was performed using reference gene primer amplification. Sequencing used immunoSEQ multiplex PCR; TCRdb keeps in-frame clones, though not all of them. For V, J and clone size, that table is used; D and trimming come from the DNA. The data show around 140,000 clones, over 75% seen once. CDR3 length: 13 residues. The ends lost 4 bases at V and 9 bases at J; junction bases unmatched: 7. Looked up from germline, CDR1 is MNHEY and CDR2 is SVGAGI. V gene TRBV6-5 combines with J gene TRBJ2-3, with TRBD2 matching 7 bases. The TCR was taken from a human donor in a cohort sampled during active COVID-19. Input material: peripheral blood. In DNA form, the CDR3 reads TGTGCCAGCAGTTTGGCGGGAGTGGGAACGCAGTATTTT. Its translation: CASSLAGVGTQYF.